The 16 T cell receptor beta chains reported below all come from one sample, sequenced in a study of CD8 T cells in Susac syndrome. RNA was extracted with the RNeasy kit, and a quantity of roughly 0.5 to 1 ug was reverse transcribed using random hexamers. TCRdb re-called the immunoSEQ multiplex PCR reads with MiXCR, one entry per CDR3 protein. The sample holds about 160,000 distinct CDR3 sequences, about 92% seen once. Sequences were obtained from CD4+ T cells from PBMCs. These receptors were collected from a human donor in good health.

This clonotype was observed once. The rearrangement uses TRBV7-2 and TRBJ2-3, with D perhaps TRBD1 (6 bases). Germline lookup yields CDR1 SGHTA and CDR2 FQGNSA. V was pared by 5 bases and J by 4 bases, with 10 bases between. This CDR3 has 13 residues. The CDR3 DNA is TGTGCCAGCAGCCAACAGGGTCCAGATACGCAGTATTTT. This encodes CASSQQGPDTQYF.

The chain recombines TRBV18 with TRBJ2-2, with unresolved D. This CDR3 spans 17 amino acids. The germline CDR1 and CDR2 sequences are KGHSH and LQKENI. The V gene lost 0 bases and the J gene lost 0 bases, with 11 bases spanning the gap. CDR3 amino acids: CASSPPRWKPNTGELFF. In DNA form, the CDR3 reads TGTGCCAGCTCACCACCGAGATGGAAACCGAACACCGGGGAGCTGTTTTTT. Full variable domain (outside the CDR3, taken from reference TRBV18 and TRBJ2-2): NAGVMQNPRHLVRRRGQEARLRCSPMKGHSHVYWYRQLPEEGLKFMVYLQKENIIDESGMPKERFSAEFPKEGPSILRIQQVVRGDSAAYFCASSPPRWKPNTGELFFGEGSRLTVL.

V usage is TRBV7-2 and J usage is TRBJ2-5; no reliable D call. CDR3 length equals 14 residues. Germline assignment: CDR1 SGHTA and CDR2 FQGNSA. Trimming left V 1 base short and J 4 bases short, with 10 bases between. CDR3 loop: CASSLVTPAETQYF. CDR3 sequence (DNA): TGTGCCAGCAGCTTAGTGACGCCTGCAGAGACCCAGTACTTC.

This clonotype was seen more than once but under ten times. The chain couples TRBV9 to TRBJ1-6; 10 bases line up with TRBD1. The CDR3 contains 15 residues. From germline, CDR1 is SGDLS and CDR2 YYNGEE. The V segment lost 0 bases and the J segment 7 bases; nucleotides outside the gene matches: 1. The CDR3 coding sequence is TGTGCCAGCAGCGTAGAGGGACAGGGGAATTCACCCCTCCACTTT. Its protein product is CASSVEGQGNSPLHF. Together with reference TRBV9 and TRBJ1-6, the CDR3 gives the full variable domain: DSGVTQTPKHLITATGQRVTLRCSPRSGDLSVYWYQQSLDQGLQFLIQYYNGEERAKGNILERFSAQQFPDLHSELNLSSLELGDSALYFCASSVEGQGNSPLHFGNGTRLTVT.

This clonotype has only one observation. The chain links TRBV6-9 to TRBJ2-2, with D unresolved. The germline V gene has CDR1 MNHGY and CDR2 SVAAGI. V lost 1 base and J 0 bases, leaving 9 bases between the germline ends. The CDR3 has 16 residues. The CDR3 bases are TGTGCCAGCAGTTATTGGGCGGTCGCGAACACCGGGGAGCTGTTTTTT. Translating it yields CASSYWAVANTGELFF.

The chain joins TRBV5-1 to TRBJ2-2; 8 bases are a match to TRBD1. The junction had 3 bases not matched to a gene; V was cut back by 5 bases and J by 3 bases. There are 14 residues in the CDR3. Germline assignment: CDR1 SGHRS and CDR2 YFSETQ. This chain's CDR3 is CASRPGQDTGELFF. The CDR3 DNA follows: TGCGCCAGCAGGCCGGGACAGGACACCGGGGAGCTGTTTTTT.

This chain connects TRBV5-1 to TRBJ1-1, with D hard to call. This CDR3 is built from 14 residues. The V end lost 1 base, the J end lost 1 base, and 8 bases lay between the germline ends. Germline CDR1 SGHRS, CDR2 YFSETQ. This chain's CDR3 is CASSLSGRNTEAFF. CDR3 DNA sequence: TGCGCCAGCAGCTTGTCCGGCAGGAACACTGAAGCTTTCTTT.

The rearrangement joins TRBV29-1 to TRBJ2-3; D is undetermined. The CDR3 covers 11 residues. Germline V lookup: CDR1 SQVTM, CDR2 ANQGSEA. V was cut by 1 base and J by 6 bases, with 5 bases left in between. The CDR3 region has the DNA TGCAGCGTTGAAGCCCGCGATACGCAGTATTTT. Its protein is CSVEARDTQYF.

This clonotype was recorded once. The chain has TRBV18 and TRBJ2-3; D is perhaps TRBD1 (6 bases). V shed 4 bases and J shed 3 bases, with 11 bases lying between them. The germline CDR1 and CDR2 sequences are KGHSH and LQKENI. The CDR3 length is 14 residues. CDR3 loop: CASSRPRGTDTQYF. The CDR3, as DNA: TGTGCCAGCTCACGTCCGAGGGGGACAGATACGCAGTATTTT.

The chain is built from TRBV11-2 and TRBJ2-5; D call uncertain. The CDR3 has 14 amino acids. The V end was cut by 2 bases, the J end by 2 bases, with 9 bases between. Germline loops: CDR1 SGHAT, CDR2 FQNNGV. CDR3 sequence: CASSLSLSQETQYF. The CDR3 nucleotides are TGTGCCAGCAGCTTAAGCTTATCTCAAGAGACCCAGTACTTC.

The chain combines TRBV7-2 with TRBJ2-1, with 7 bases lining up with TRBD2. This CDR3 is built from 15 residues. Germline-derived CDR1 and CDR2 are SGHTA and FQGNSA. The V gene end was trimmed by 5 bases and the J gene end by 2 bases; junction bases not matched to a gene: 6. CDR3 bases: TGTGCCAGCAGCGCCGGGACTATGACCTACAATGAGCAGTTCTTC. Encoded protein: CASSAGTMTYNEQFF.

The chain has TRBV20-1 and TRBJ1-4; 8 positions match TRBD1. Per germline, CDR1 DFQATT and CDR2 SNEGSKA (reference sequence). The CDR3 runs 13 residues. V was pared by 5 bases and J by 4 bases, with 3 bases of the junction left unmatched. CDR3 residues: CSAGTGSNEKLFF. The CDR3 nucleotides read TGCAGTGCTGGGACAGGTAGTAATGAAAAACTGTTTTTT.

This chain connects TRBV20-1 to TRBJ1-3; no reliable D call. CDR3 size: 16 residues. Per germline, CDR1 DFQATT and CDR2 SNEGSKA (reference sequence). V was cut by 0 bases and J by 0 bases, with 12 bases left in between. This CDR3 reads CSARDPSSSSGNTIYF. In nucleotides, the CDR3 is TGCAGTGCTAGAGATCCCTCCTCCTCCTCTGGAAACACCATATATTTT.

This clonotype was detected a few times. The chain employs TRBV5-1 and TRBJ1-2; D is ambiguous. Trimming shortened V by 5 bases and J by 0 bases, and 8 bases separated the two germline ends. This CDR3 comprises 13 residues. Looked up from germline, CDR1 is SGHRS and CDR2 is YFSETQ. CDR3 residues: CASRLTANYGYTF. CDR3 DNA sequence: TGCGCCAGCAGACTTACGGCTAACTATGGCTACACCTTC.

The rearrangement uses TRBV5-4 and TRBJ2-2; 8 bases match TRBD1. The CDR3 has 16 amino acids. CDR1 and CDR2 (germline): SGHNT, YYREEE (reference sequence). V was clipped by 1 base and J by 6 bases; unmatched bases: 8. The CDR3 sequence: CASSLMMQGAAGELFF. The DNA of the CDR3 is TGTGCCAGCAGCTTGATGATGCAGGGGGCGGCCGGGGAGCTGTTTTTT.

The chain recombines TRBV6-2 or TRBV6-3 with TRBJ1-4; perhaps TRBD1 as D (6 bases). Germline assignment: CDR1 MNHEY and CDR2 SVGEGT. Trimming took off 4 bases at V and 10 bases at J, with 10 bases between the two ends. CDR3 size: 12 residues. DNA for the CDR3: TGTGCCAGCAGTTCAACAGGGAGAAAACTGTTTTTT. Its protein product is CASSSTGRKLFF.